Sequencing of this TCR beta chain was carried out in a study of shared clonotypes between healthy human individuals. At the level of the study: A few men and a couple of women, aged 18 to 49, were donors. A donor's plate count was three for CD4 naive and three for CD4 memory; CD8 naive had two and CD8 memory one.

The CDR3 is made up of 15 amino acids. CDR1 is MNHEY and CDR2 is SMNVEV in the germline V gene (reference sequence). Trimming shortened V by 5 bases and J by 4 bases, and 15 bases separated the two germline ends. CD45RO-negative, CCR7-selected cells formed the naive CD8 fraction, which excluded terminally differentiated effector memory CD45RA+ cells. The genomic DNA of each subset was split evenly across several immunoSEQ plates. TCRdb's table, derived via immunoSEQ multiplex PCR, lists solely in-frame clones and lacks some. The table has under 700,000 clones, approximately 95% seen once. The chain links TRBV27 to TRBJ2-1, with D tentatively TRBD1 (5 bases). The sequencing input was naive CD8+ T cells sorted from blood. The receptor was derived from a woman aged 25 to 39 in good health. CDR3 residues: CASSRAERGYNEQFF. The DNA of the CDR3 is TGTGCCAGCAGTCGGGCAGAAAGGGGATACAATGAGCAGTTCTTC.